This is a list of T cell receptor beta chains from one sample in a study of blood T cells in healthy people across ages. TCRdb recomputed calls from the 5' RACE reads with MiXCR, one row per CDR3 protein. The sample has 1.5 million to 2 million distinct CDR3 sequences, about 35% seen once. Material: blood. The receptors stem from a woman aged 30 to 39 in good health. The CDR3 runs from the conserved cysteine through the conserved F or W. Each record gives: J gene, D gene, V gene, clone size, CDR3 protein, CDR3 DNA. A D gene is named only where the DNA matches it firmly. The size of a clone is reported for some rows only, either as once, few or many, or as a class for expanded clones.

>TRBJ2-5|TRBD2|TRBV5-6|-
CTSSLGLDETQYF
TGTACCAGCAGTTTGGGACTAGATGAGACCCAGTACTTC
>TRBJ1-2|TRBD1|TRBV27|many
CASSLRTGANYGYTF
TGTGCCAGCAGTCTCCGGACAGGGGCTAACTATGGCTACACCTTC
>TRBJ2-1|TRBD2|TRBV15|few
CATSKTSGSSYNEQFF
TGTGCCACCAGCAAGACTAGCGGGAGCTCCTACAATGAGCAGTTCTTC
>TRBJ2-2|-|TRBV7-2|many
CASSLGGVTGELFF
TGTGCCAGCAGCTTAGGAGGGGTCACCGGGGAGCTGTTTTTT
>TRBJ2-7|TRBD1|TRBV19|few
CASSIENRGRHEQYF
TGTGCCAGTAGTATTGAGAACAGGGGGAGACACGAGCAGTACTTC
>TRBJ1-4|-|TRBV28|few
CASSPATQNVGKLFF
TGTGCCAGCAGTCCCGCGACCCAGAATGTAGGGAAACTGTTTTTT
>TRBJ2-7|-|TRBV20-1|-
CSARDVGPINSYEQYF
TGCAGTGCTAGAGATGTCGGGCCAATTAACTCCTACGAGCAGTACTTC
>TRBJ2-4|TRBD2|TRBV10-1|-
CASSADRGVGWVIQYF
TGCGCCAGCAGTGCAGACCGGGGGGTAGGGTGGGTCATTCAGTACTTC
>TRBJ1-3|-|TRBV4-1|-
CASSQDPGNTIYF
TGCGCCAGCAGCCAAGATCCTGGAAACACCATATATTTT
>TRBJ1-2|-|TRBV6-2/TRBV6-3|-
CASSYVTKGGRYGYTF
TGTGCCAGCAGTTACGTGACCAAAGGGGGGAGATATGGCTACACCTTC
>TRBJ1-5|-|TRBV20-1|few
CSARGGVANQPQHF
TGCAGTGCTAGAGGAGGGGTTGCCAATCAGCCCCAGCATTTT
>TRBJ1-1|-|TRBV9|-
CASSVVTGSEAFF
TGTGCCAGCAGCGTAGTCACAGGGTCTGAAGCTTTCTTT
>TRBJ2-1|TRBD2|TRBV24-1|-
CATSAFSGPTDEQFF
TGTGCCACCAGTGCCTTTAGCGGGCCCACCGATGAGCAGTTCTTC
>TRBJ1-4|TRBD1|TRBV10-3|few
CAISEGLQGASGKLFF
TGTGCCATCAGTGAGGGGCTACAGGGGGCGTCGGGAAAACTGTTTTTT
>TRBJ2-1|TRBD2|TRBV27|few
CASSVILAGGLNEQFF
TGTGCCAGCAGTGTGATACTAGCGGGAGGGCTCAATGAGCAGTTCTTC
>TRBJ1-2|-|TRBV3-1|few
CASSQGEKYGYTF
TGTGCCAGCAGCCAGGGCGAGAAGTATGGCTACACCTTC
>TRBJ2-1|TRBD2|TRBV6-4|-
CASSEGLAGGHEQFF
TGTGCCAGCAGTGAAGGGCTAGCGGGGGGGCACGAGCAGTTCTTC
>TRBJ2-5|TRBD2|TRBV4-1|-
CASSRPPGLAGGFETQYF
TGCGCCAGCAGCCGCCCGCCGGGACTAGCGGGAGGGTTTGAGACCCAGTACTTC
>TRBJ2-1|TRBD2|TRBV4-1|-
CASSQEGLLIDEQFF
TGCGCCAGCAGCCAAGAGGGACTACTCATCGATGAGCAGTTCTTC
>TRBJ1-2|TRBD1|TRBV25-1|few
CASSEPTGTGIGYGYTF
TGTGCCAGCAGTGAACCGACTGGGACAGGGATAGGGTATGGCTACACCTTC
>TRBJ2-7|-|TRBV4-1|-
CASSQGPSAGIEQYF
TGCGCCAGCAGCCAAGGTCCCAGCGCTGGGATAGAGCAGTACTTC
>TRBJ2-5|TRBD2|TRBV2|many
CASKPSGAWETQYF
TGTGCCAGCAAGCCTAGCGGGGCTTGGGAGACCCAGTACTTC
>TRBJ2-7|TRBD2|TRBV10-3|-
CAIRDTSGGEGRSYNEQYF
TGTGCCATCAGGGATACTAGCGGGGGGGAAGGGAGGTCCTACAATGAGCAGTACTTC